This T cell receptor (beta chain) was retrieved from a study of T cells after yellow fever vaccination. Points from the study as a whole: Most primary-vaccination clones recurred post-booster (approximately 96% CD4, about 87% CD8). One caveat is that FACS-sorted repertoires could contain abundant clonotypes contaminating from the bulk population. Weaker overall was a secondary response that nonetheless peaked faster, on day 5 versus 15.

Trimming cost V 6 bases and J 3 bases, with 14 bases left between them. The V gene's germline CDR1 is SGHTA and CDR2 FQGNSA. CDR3 length equals 14 residues. This clonotype was observed many times. Antigen unknown. A 5'RACE template-switching step, the method used to make TCR cDNA, added a universal primer site and UMIs. Using its own MiXCR run on the 5' RACE reads, TCRdb lists one record per CDR3 protein. Seen here are some 550,000 distinct CDR3 sequences, less than 20% observed once, and the top ten hold 14%. Sequenced material: PBMCs, taken 15 days after the yellow fever booster vaccination. The chain is built from TRBV7-2 and TRBJ2-5; D tentatively fits TRBD1 or TRBD2 (5 bases each). This sequence was found in a young man who received the YFV17D yellow fever vaccine. CDR3 loop: CASSLVRGEETQYF. The CDR3, as DNA: TGTGCCAGCAGTCTCGTTAGGGGAGAAGAGACCCAGTACTTC.